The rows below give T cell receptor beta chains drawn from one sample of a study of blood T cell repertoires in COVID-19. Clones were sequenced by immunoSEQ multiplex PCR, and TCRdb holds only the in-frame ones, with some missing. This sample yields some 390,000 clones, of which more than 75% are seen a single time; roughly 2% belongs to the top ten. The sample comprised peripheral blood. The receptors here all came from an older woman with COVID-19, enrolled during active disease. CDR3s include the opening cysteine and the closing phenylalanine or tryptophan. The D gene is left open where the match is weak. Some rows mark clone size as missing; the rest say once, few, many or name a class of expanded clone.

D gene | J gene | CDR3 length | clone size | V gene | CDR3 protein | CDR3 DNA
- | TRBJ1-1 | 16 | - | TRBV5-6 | CASSSTRGRGGTEAFF | TGTGCCAGCAGCTCGACCCGGGGACGAGGGGGCACTGAAGCTTTCTTT
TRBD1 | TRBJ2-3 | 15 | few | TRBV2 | CASRMRDRGTDTQYF | TGTGCCAGCAGAATGCGGGACAGGGGAACAGATACGCAGTATTTT
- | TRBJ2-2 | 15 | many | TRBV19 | CASSMAAAVTGELFF | TGTGCCAGTAGTATGGCAGCGGCCGTCACCGGGGAGCTGTTTTTT
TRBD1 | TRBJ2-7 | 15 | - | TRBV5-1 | CASSSGTGISYEQYF | TGCGCCAGCAGCTCCGGGACAGGGATCTCCTACGAGCAGTACTTC
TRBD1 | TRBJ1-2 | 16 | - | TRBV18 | CASSPPEGAATYGYTF | TGTGCCAGCTCACCACCGGAGGGGGCGGCAACCTATGGCTACACCTTC
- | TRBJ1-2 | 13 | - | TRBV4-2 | CASRLDRSTDYTF | TGTGCCAGCAGACTTGACAGGTCGACGGACTACACCTTC
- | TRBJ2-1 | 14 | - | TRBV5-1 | CASSGGRRGNEQFF | TGCGCCAGCAGCGGGGGTAGGAGGGGTAATGAGCAGTTCTTC
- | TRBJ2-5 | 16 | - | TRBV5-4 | CASSLSAGPLTGTQYF | TGTGCCAGCAGCTTGTCAGCCGGGCCCCTCACAGGGACCCAGTACTTC
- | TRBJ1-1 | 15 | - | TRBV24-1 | CATSDNRRGDTEAFF | TGTGCCACCAGTGACAACAGGAGGGGTGACACTGAAGCTTTCTTT
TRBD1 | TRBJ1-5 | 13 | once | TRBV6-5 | CASLDREGQPQHF | TGTGCCAGCTTGGACAGGGAGGGTCAGCCCCAGCATTTT
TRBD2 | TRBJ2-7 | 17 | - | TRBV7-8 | CASSLGVSLAASYEQYF | TGTGCCAGCAGCTTAGGAGTTAGCCTAGCGGCCTCCTACGAGCAGTACTTC
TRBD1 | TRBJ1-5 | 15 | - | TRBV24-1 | CATSDPGQDNQPQHF | TGTGCCACCAGTGACCCGGGACAGGACAATCAGCCCCAGCATTTT
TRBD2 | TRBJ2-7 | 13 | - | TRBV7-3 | CASSLTSGTEQYF | TGTGCCAGCAGCTTAACTAGCGGGACCGAGCAGTACTTC
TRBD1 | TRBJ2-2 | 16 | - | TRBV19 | CASSTRTGSYTGELFF | TGTGCCAGTAGTACGAGGACAGGGTCGTACACCGGGGAGCTGTTTTTT
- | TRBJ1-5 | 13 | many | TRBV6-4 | CASKLNRNQPQHF | TGTGCCAGCAAACTAAACAGGAATCAGCCCCAGCATTTT
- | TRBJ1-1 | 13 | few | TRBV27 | CASSLWAVSEAFF | TGTGCCAGCAGTTTATGGGCAGTATCTGAAGCTTTCTTT
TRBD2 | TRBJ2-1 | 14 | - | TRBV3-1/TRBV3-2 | CASSHSSGGVEQFF | TGTGCCAGCAGCCACTCTAGCGGGGGCGTTGAGCAGTTCTTC
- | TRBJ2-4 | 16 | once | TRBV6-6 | CASSSLDRIAKNIQYF | TGTGCCAGCAGTTCCTTAGACAGAATAGCCAAAAACATTCAGTACTTC
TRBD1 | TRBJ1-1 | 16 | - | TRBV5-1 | CASSLRPGQGRAEAFF | TGCGCCAGCAGCTTGCGACCGGGACAGGGAAGGGCTGAAGCTTTCTTT
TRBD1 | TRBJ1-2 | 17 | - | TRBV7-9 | CASSLPGTDRLNYGYTF | TGTGCCAGCAGCTTACCCGGGACAGATAGACTTAACTATGGCTACACCTTC
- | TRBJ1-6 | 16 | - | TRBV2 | CASGGEQQDYNSPLHF | TGTGCCAGCGGAGGGGAACAGCAGGACTATAATTCACCCCTCCACTTT
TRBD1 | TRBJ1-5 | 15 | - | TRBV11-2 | CASSFAGGSNQPQHF | TGTGCCAGCAGCTTCGCAGGGGGCAGCAATCAGCCCCAGCATTTT
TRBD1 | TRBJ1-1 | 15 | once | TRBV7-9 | CASSLPGTANTEAFF | TGTGCCAGCAGCCTACCGGGGACAGCGAACACTGAAGCTTTCTTT
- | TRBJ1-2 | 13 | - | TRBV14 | CASSPQINYGYTF | TGTGCCAGCAGCCCCCAAATTAACTATGGCTACACCTTC
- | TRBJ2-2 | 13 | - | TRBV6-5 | CASWRFGTGELFF | TGTGCCAGCTGGAGATTCGGCACCGGGGAGCTGTTTTTT
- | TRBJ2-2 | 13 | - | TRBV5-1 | CASSLRVTGELFF | TGCGCCAGCAGCTTGCGGGTAACCGGGGAGCTGTTTTTT
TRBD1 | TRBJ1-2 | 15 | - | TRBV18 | CASSSLEGASYGYTF | TGTGCCAGCTCATCCCTTGAGGGGGCCTCCTATGGCTACACCTTC
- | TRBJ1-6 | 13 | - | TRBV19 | CASSMGLGSPLHF | TGTGCCAGTAGTATGGGGCTCGGTTCACCCCTCCACTTT
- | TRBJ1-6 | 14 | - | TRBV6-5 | CASSYRVQNSPLHF | TGTGCCAGCAGTTACCGGGTCCAGAATTCACCCCTCCACTTT
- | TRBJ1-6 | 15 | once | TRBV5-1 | CASSLHSGGNSPLHF | TGCGCCAGCAGCTTGCATTCGGGGGGTAATTCACCCCTCCACTTT
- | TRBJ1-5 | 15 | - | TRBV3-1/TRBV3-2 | CASSQGLGAGQPQHF | TGTGCCAGCAGCCAAGGCTTGGGGGCAGGGCAGCCCCAGCATTTT
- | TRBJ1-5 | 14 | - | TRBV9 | CASSSTIQGQPQHF | TGTGCCAGCAGTAGCACCATTCAGGGCCAGCCCCAGCATTTT
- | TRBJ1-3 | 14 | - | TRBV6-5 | CASKDWASGNTIYF | TGTGCCAGCAAGGATTGGGCCTCTGGAAACACCATATATTTT
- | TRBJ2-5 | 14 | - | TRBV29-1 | CSVEDLGYQETQYF | TGCAGCGTTGAAGATCTGGGCTATCAAGAGACCCAGTACTTC
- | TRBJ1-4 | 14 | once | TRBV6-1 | CASSEKGVNEKLFF | TGTGCCAGCAGTGAAAAAGGGGTTAATGAAAAACTGTTTTTT